A single sample is the source of the 6 T cell receptor beta chains below, sequenced in a study of blood T cells in healthy people across ages. A J-beta primer mix and a sample-barcoded 5' primer were used in a second PCR of roughly 6 to 11 cycles. MiXCR, run by TCRdb on the 5' RACE reads, gives a single entry per CDR3 protein. This table has roughly 1 million distinct CDR3 sequences, 20% to 25% appearing once. This sample was shared with a second study, whose subject was T cells of mothers and their children.

The sample taken for sequencing was blood. The receptors derive from a girl aged 2 to 10 in good health.

The chain carries TRBV12-3 or TRBV12-4 and TRBJ1-2; TRBD1 is a possible D gene (6 bases). Trimming shortened V by 7 bases and J by 6 bases, and 12 bases separated the two germline ends. This CDR3 has 12 residues. The CDR3 DNA sequence: TGTGCCAGCACTCATAGGGGGAATGGCTACACCTTC. Protein product: CASTHRGNGYTF.

This clonotype was seen a few times. The rearrangement uses TRBV27 and TRBJ1-6; D unclear. Trimming stripped 5 bases from V and 7 bases from J, with 12 bases between. This CDR3 has 14 amino acids. CDR1 is MNHEY and CDR2 is SMNVEV in the germline V gene (reference sequence). The CDR3 loop reads CASSPWTDNSPLHF. The CDR3 bases are TGTGCCAGCAGTCCCTGGACGGACAATTCACCCCTCCACTTT.

The V gene is TRBV7-9, the J gene TRBJ2-7; TRBD2 agrees at 9 bases. The CDR3 spans 16 residues. The V gene's germline CDR1 is SEHNR and CDR2 FQNEAQ (reference sequence). Trimming removed 1 base from V and 1 base from J; junction bases left unmatched: 5. The CDR3 is CASSLEPSGASYEQYF. DNA for the CDR3: TGTGCCAGCAGCTTAGAGCCTAGCGGGGCGTCCTACGAGCAGTACTTC.

The chain uses TRBV28 and TRBJ2-5; TRBD2 aligns across 8 bases. The end of the DNA is better explained by TRBJ2-7, so the J call may be wrong. CDR1 is MDHEN, CDR2 SYDVKM, per germline. This CDR3 comprises 14 residues. CDR3 in amino acids: CASSLERELYEQYF. The CDR3 region has the DNA TGTGCCAGCAGTTTAGAGCGGGAGCTGTACGAGCAGTACTTC.

There are a few counts of this clonotype. This rearrangement joins TRBV25-1 to TRBJ1-4; no firm D call. The V end was cut by 4 bases, the J end by 8 bases, with 2 bases between. This CDR3 has 10 residues. CDR1 MGHDK and CDR2 SYGVNS come from the germline V gene. The CDR3 is CASSAEKLFF. As DNA, the CDR3 is TGTGCCAGCAGTGCAGAAAAACTGTTTTTT. Supplemented by reference TRBV25-1 and TRBJ1-4, the full variable domain reads EADIYQTPRYLVIGTGKKITLECSQTMGHDKMYWYQQDPGMELHLIHYSYGVNSTEKGDLSSESTVSRIRTEHFPLTLESARPSHTSQYLCASSAEKLFFGSGTQLSVL.

This chain uses TRBV6-5 with TRBJ1-1; D not resolved. Looked up from germline, CDR1 is MNHEY and CDR2 is SVGAGI. This CDR3 region has 17 residues. V shed 0 bases and J shed 3 bases, with 17 bases lying between them. The DNA for the CDR3 is TGTGCCAGCAGTTACTCGGGCTGGGGAAAGTTGGACACTGAAGCTTTCTTT. This sequence encodes CASSYSGWGKLDTEAFF.